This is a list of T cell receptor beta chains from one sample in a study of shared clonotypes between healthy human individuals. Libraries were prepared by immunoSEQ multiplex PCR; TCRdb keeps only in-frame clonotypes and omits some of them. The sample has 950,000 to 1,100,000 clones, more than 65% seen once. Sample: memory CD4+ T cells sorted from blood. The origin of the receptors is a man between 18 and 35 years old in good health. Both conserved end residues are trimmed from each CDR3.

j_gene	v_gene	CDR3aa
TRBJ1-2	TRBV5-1	ASSPISAGKDPNGYT
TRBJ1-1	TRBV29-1	SVIQGGFTEAF
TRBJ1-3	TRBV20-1	SGTGGNTIY
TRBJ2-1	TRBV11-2	ASTQRASGRAADEQF
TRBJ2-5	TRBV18	ASSPLEGETQY
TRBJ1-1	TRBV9	ASSPKDSTEAF
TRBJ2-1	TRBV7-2	ASSFSGTSGYNEQF
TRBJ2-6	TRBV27	ASSLGKLSYGANVLT
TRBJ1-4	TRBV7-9	ASSATAPNEKLF
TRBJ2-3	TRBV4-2	ASSQAKAGSTDTQY
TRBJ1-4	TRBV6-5	ASSRGLATNEKLF
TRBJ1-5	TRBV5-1	ASSLAGRSNQPQH
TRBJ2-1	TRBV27	ASPGRYYNEQF
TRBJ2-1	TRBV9	ASSVNGEGSYNEQF
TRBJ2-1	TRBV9	ASSTLDNEQF
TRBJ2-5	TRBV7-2	ASRRGGLQETQY
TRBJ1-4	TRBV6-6	ASSPDRVPRTELF
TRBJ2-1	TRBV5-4	ASSTSGTAYNEQF
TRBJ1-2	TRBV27	ASSFDTSIGYT
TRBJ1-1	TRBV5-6	ASSLGGRAWNTEAF
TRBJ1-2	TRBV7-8	ASSPTGDNYGYT
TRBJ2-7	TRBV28	ASKGHISYEQY
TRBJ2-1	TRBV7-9	ASSLSVQIAAYNEQF
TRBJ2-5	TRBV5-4	ASSLGGQLSQETQY
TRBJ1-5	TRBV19	ASTGQSNQPQH
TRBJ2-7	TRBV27	ASSGGSSSYEQY
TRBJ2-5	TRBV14	ASSPSGGLAETQY